Listed below are T cell receptor beta chains from one sample, sequenced in a study of spatial heterogeneity in lung cancer. Via MiXCR, TCRdb re-called the 5' RACE reads, giving one row per CDR3 protein. This table has more than 9,500 distinct CDR3 sequences, approximately 6% appearing once. The sample was normal lung tissue next to the tumor, taken at surgery. These receptors all come from a male donor with early-stage non-small cell lung cancer. Both conserved end residues are part of each CDR3. The order of the fields is V gene, J gene, D gene, clone size, CDR3 DNA, CDR3 protein. A D gene is named only where the DNA matches it firmly. Clone size is stated in some rows and not others, as once, few, many or a class when expanded.

v_gene: TRBV20-1
j_gene: TRBJ2-3
d_gene: NA
abundance: NA
CDR3nt: TGCAGTGCTAGAGAGCCACTCTCCACAGATACGCAGTATTTT
CDR3aa: CSAREPLSTDTQYF

v_gene: TRBV7-9
j_gene: TRBJ1-5
d_gene: NA
abundance: many
CDR3nt: TGTGCCAGCAGCTTAGGGGACGCCAGCAATCAGCCCCAGCATTTT
CDR3aa: CASSLGDASNQPQHF

v_gene: TRBV16
j_gene: TRBJ2-2
d_gene: NA
abundance: NA
CDR3nt: TGTGCCAGCAGTCCCAGGGCCGGGGAGCTGTTTTTT
CDR3aa: CASSPRAGELFF

v_gene: TRBV20-1
j_gene: TRBJ2-7
d_gene: NA
abundance: many
CDR3nt: TGCAGTGCTCGGCAGATCGGCTACGAGCAGTACTTC
CDR3aa: CSARQIGYEQYF

v_gene: TRBV5-1
j_gene: TRBJ2-2
d_gene: TRBD2
abundance: many
CDR3nt: TGCGCCAGCAGCTTCGGTGGCGGGAGAAACACCGGGGAGCTGTTTTTT
CDR3aa: CASSFGGGRNTGELFF

v_gene: TRBV11-1
j_gene: TRBJ2-1
d_gene: NA
abundance: NA
CDR3nt: TGTGCCAGCAGCTTGGAGGAGGTATACTATGAGCAGTTCTTT
CDR3aa: CASSLEEVYYEQFF

v_gene: TRBV19
j_gene: TRBJ1-5
d_gene: NA
abundance: many
CDR3nt: TGTGCCAGTAGTATAGGACAGCCCAATCAGCCCCAGCATTTT
CDR3aa: CASSIGQPNQPQHF

v_gene: TRBV2
j_gene: TRBJ2-2
d_gene: NA
abundance: many
CDR3nt: TGTGCCAGCAGTGTACAAGCGGTTGAGAACACCGGGGAGCTGTTTTTT
CDR3aa: CASSVQAVENTGELFF

v_gene: TRBV18
j_gene: TRBJ1-1
d_gene: NA
abundance: NA
CDR3nt: TGTGCCAGCTCACCCACAGCAATATACGGGAACACTGAAGCTTTCTTT
CDR3aa: CASSPTAIYGNTEAFF

v_gene: TRBV6-5
j_gene: TRBJ1-2
d_gene: NA
abundance: few
CDR3nt: TGTGCCAGCAGTGTAGAACAGGCACATTCTTATGGCTACACCTTC
CDR3aa: CASSVEQAHSYGYTF

v_gene: TRBV12-3/TRBV12-4
j_gene: TRBJ2-1
d_gene: TRBD2
abundance: many
CDR3nt: TGTGCCAGCAGCCTCGGGGGGGCTAGCGGGAGTAGGAATGAGCAGTTCTTC
CDR3aa: CASSLGGASGSRNEQFF

v_gene: TRBV28
j_gene: TRBJ2-5
d_gene: TRBD2
abundance: large
CDR3nt: TGTGCCAGCAATCCTCTAGCGGGAGCAGAGACCCAGTACTTC
CDR3aa: CASNPLAGAETQYF

v_gene: TRBV24-1
j_gene: TRBJ2-7
d_gene: TRBD2
abundance: medium-sized
CDR3nt: TGTGCCACCAGTGCGACGGGAGGGCCAGGCGAGCAGTACTTC
CDR3aa: CATSATGGPGEQYF

v_gene: TRBV2
j_gene: TRBJ1-1
d_gene: NA
abundance: many
CDR3nt: TGTGCCGGGCTTACTGGCCCCAACACTGAAGCTTTCTTT
CDR3aa: CAGLTGPNTEAFF

v_gene: TRBV11-2
j_gene: TRBJ2-7
d_gene: TRBD1
abundance: many
CDR3nt: TGTGCCAGCAGCTTATCGACAGGGTACGAGCAGTACTTC
CDR3aa: CASSLSTGYEQYF

v_gene: TRBV7-3
j_gene: TRBJ2-3
d_gene: NA
abundance: many
CDR3nt: TGTGCCAGCAGCACTCGACAGAAAGATACGCAGTATTTT
CDR3aa: CASSTRQKDTQYF

v_gene: TRBV27
j_gene: TRBJ2-7
d_gene: TRBD2
abundance: many
CDR3nt: TGTGCCAGCAGTCCCCTAGCGGGAGGCTCCTACGAGCAGTACTTC
CDR3aa: CASSPLAGGSYEQYF

v_gene: TRBV20-1
j_gene: TRBJ1-2
d_gene: NA
abundance: many
CDR3nt: TGCAGTGCTAGTGGGGCCTACTATGGCTACACCTTC
CDR3aa: CSASGAYYGYTF

v_gene: TRBV15
j_gene: TRBJ2-1
d_gene: TRBD1
abundance: many
CDR3nt: TGTGCCACCAGCAGGGACAGGGGCTACAATGAGCAGTTCTTC
CDR3aa: CATSRDRGYNEQFF

v_gene: TRBV21-1
j_gene: TRBJ1-2
d_gene: NA
abundance: medium-sized
CDR3nt: TGTGCCAGCAGCAAAGTGAGGCAGTTGGGCTACACCTTC
CDR3aa: CASSKVRQLGYTF

v_gene: TRBV6-2/TRBV6-3
j_gene: TRBJ2-1
d_gene: NA
abundance: NA
CDR3nt: TGTGCCAGCAGTTACGTAAACAGCTACAATGAGCAGTTCTTC
CDR3aa: CASSYVNSYNEQFF

v_gene: TRBV5-1
j_gene: TRBJ2-7
d_gene: NA
abundance: NA
CDR3nt: TGCGCCAGCAGCTTGACAGGGTCCGAGCAGTACTTC
CDR3aa: CASSLTGSEQYF

v_gene: TRBV6-1
j_gene: TRBJ2-5
d_gene: TRBD1
abundance: medium-sized
CDR3nt: TGTGCCAGCAGTGAGGACAGGGGCGCTCCAGAAGAGACCCAGTACTTC
CDR3aa: CASSEDRGAPEETQYF

v_gene: TRBV6-1
j_gene: TRBJ1-4
d_gene: TRBD1
abundance: medium-sized
CDR3nt: TGTGCCAGCAGCTCCGGGACAGGTTTTGGAAAACTGTTTTTT
CDR3aa: CASSSGTGFGKLFF

v_gene: TRBV7-9
j_gene: TRBJ1-2
d_gene: TRBD1
abundance: many
CDR3nt: TGTGCCAGCAGCATACAGGGGTTGGGCTATGGCTACACCTTC
CDR3aa: CASSIQGLGYGYTF

v_gene: TRBV29-1
j_gene: TRBJ2-3
d_gene: NA
abundance: many
CDR3nt: TGCAGCGCCATTGATGACCCCACGCAGTATTTT
CDR3aa: CSAIDDPTQYF

v_gene: TRBV6-5
j_gene: TRBJ1-1
d_gene: TRBD1
abundance: many
CDR3nt: TGTGCCAGCAGCCGGTTGCGGGACAGGGCAAAAACTTTCTTT
CDR3aa: CASSRLRDRAKTFF

v_gene: TRBV29-1
j_gene: TRBJ2-1
d_gene: TRBD1
abundance: many
CDR3nt: TGCAGCGTCCCTAGGGACAGTGCCGGGGCAGGCCCCTTCAGTGTGAATGAGCAGTTCTTC
CDR3aa: CSVPRDSAGAGPFSVNEQFF

v_gene: TRBV29-1
j_gene: TRBJ1-4
d_gene: TRBD1
abundance: many
CDR3nt: TGCAGCGGGGTGACAGGGGCTAATGAAAAACTGTTTTTT
CDR3aa: CSGVTGANEKLFF

v_gene: TRBV5-5
j_gene: TRBJ2-5
d_gene: NA
abundance: NA
CDR3nt: TGTGCCAGCAGCTCACCCCGGGACCTCGGGGGGACCCAGTACTTC
CDR3aa: CASSSPRDLGGTQYF

v_gene: TRBV7-2
j_gene: TRBJ2-7
d_gene: TRBD1
abundance: many
CDR3nt: TGTGCCAGCAGCTTACAAGGACAGGGGCTCTTCTACGAGCAGTACTTC
CDR3aa: CASSLQGQGLFYEQYF

v_gene: TRBV30
j_gene: TRBJ2-7
d_gene: NA
abundance: medium-sized
CDR3nt: TGTGCCTGGAGGGAGGCGCGGGAGCAGTACTTC
CDR3aa: CAWREAREQYF

v_gene: TRBV2
j_gene: TRBJ2-5
d_gene: NA
abundance: many
CDR3nt: TGTTCCTACCAGGGGCACCAAGAGACCCAGTACTTC
CDR3aa: CSYQGHQETQYF

v_gene: TRBV12-3/TRBV12-4
j_gene: TRBJ1-2
d_gene: NA
abundance: medium-sized
CDR3nt: TGTGCCAGCACCATACTCCGGGGGTCTGGCTACACCTTC
CDR3aa: CASTILRGSGYTF

v_gene: TRBV7-9
j_gene: TRBJ1-1
d_gene: NA
abundance: NA
CDR3nt: TGTGCCAGCAGCCCGACCCAAGAGCAGGGATCGAACACTGAAGCTTTCTTT
CDR3aa: CASSPTQEQGSNTEAFF

v_gene: TRBV2
j_gene: TRBJ1-1
d_gene: NA
abundance: many
CDR3nt: TGTGCCAGCAACCGTGACGGGGCGGGCACTGAAGCTTTCTTT
CDR3aa: CASNRDGAGTEAFF

v_gene: TRBV20-1
j_gene: TRBJ1-1
d_gene: TRBD1
abundance: medium-sized
CDR3nt: TGCAGTGTCCCCAGGGGGGCGAACACTGAAGCTTTCTTT
CDR3aa: CSVPRGANTEAFF

v_gene: TRBV3-1
j_gene: TRBJ2-3
d_gene: NA
abundance: NA
CDR3nt: TGTGCCAGCACCGCGGGGTATACGCAGTATTTT
CDR3aa: CASTAGYTQYF

v_gene: TRBV12-3/TRBV12-4
j_gene: TRBJ1-2
d_gene: NA
abundance: many
CDR3nt: TGTGCCAGCAGTCGTACACGGGACACCTATGGCTACACCTTC
CDR3aa: CASSRTRDTYGYTF

v_gene: TRBV27
j_gene: TRBJ1-1
d_gene: TRBD1
abundance: many
CDR3nt: TGTGCCAGCAGTCACAGGGGGCGAACGACTGAAGCTTTCTTT
CDR3aa: CASSHRGRTTEAFF